This T cell receptor (beta chain) was captured in a study of cytomegalovirus exposure and HLA in healthy donors. Germline CDR1 and CDR2: KGHSH and LQKENI. V dropped 1 base and J dropped 3 bases, with 10 bases sitting between them. This CDR3 spans 16 amino acids. Clones were sequenced by immunoSEQ multiplex PCR, and TCRdb holds only the in-frame ones, with some missing. The sample carries 200,000 to 300,000 clones, about nine tenths recorded once. The receptor's source is a woman under 40 in good health and CMV-seronegative. This sequence joins TRBV18 and TRBJ2-6, with no clear D. What was sequenced was PBMCs. DNA for the CDR3: TGTGCCAGCTCACCACTGTCAGTCCGTGGGGCCAACGTCCTGACTTTC. Translating gives CASSPLSVRGANVLTF.